The 18 T cell receptor beta chains below all came from one sample that was sequenced in a study of cytomegalovirus exposure and HLA in healthy donors. Primers included in the PCR were 60 Vbeta and 13 Jbeta primers. The repertoire was sequenced with immunoSEQ multiplex PCR; TCRdb's copy has only in-frame clones and lacks some. The sample holds about 160,000 clones, 75% to 90% seen once. The sequenced sample was PBMCs. These receptors came from a boy younger than 10 in good health and CMV-seronegative.

The chain has TRBV7-9 and TRBJ1-4; no clear D gene. The CDR3 is 12 amino acids. V lost 5 bases, J lost 7 bases, and 8 bases lay in between. Germline CDR1 is SEHNR and CDR2 is FQNEAQ (reference sequence). The CDR3 spells CASSPPGEKLFF. The CDR3 DNA reads as TGTGCCAGCAGCCCCCCGGGTGAAAAACTGTTTTTT.

J is TRBJ1-4 and V is TRBV25-1, with 8 bases matching TRBD1. The junction had 10 bases not matched to a gene; V was cut back by 4 bases and J by 3 bases. This CDR3 is built from 17 residues. The germline gives CDR1 MGHDK, CDR2 SYGVNS. The CDR3 bases are TGTGCCAGCAGTGCCTACAGGGGGGGGGCTTCTAATGAAAAACTGTTTTTT. Amino acid sequence: CASSAYRGGASNEKLFF.

This clone was counted once. The CDR3 nucleotides read TGTGCCAGCAGCTTAGGGGACTATGAGCAGTACTTC. This translates into CASSLGDYEQYF. The chain recombines TRBV11-2 with TRBJ2-7; 7 bases are a match to TRBD2. The V segment lost 1 base and the J segment 7 bases; nucleotides outside the gene matches: 1. CDR1 and CDR2 from the germline V gene are SGHAT and FQNNGV. This CDR3 has 12 residues.

The chain carries TRBV7-6 and TRBJ2-3; the match to TRBD1 covers 8 bases. The length of the CDR3 is 15 residues. Germline V gives CDR1 SGHVS, CDR2 FNYEAQ. V trimming: 3 bases; J trimming: 2 bases; junction bases outside the gene matches: 4. CDR3 bases: TGTGCCAGCAGCTTCGGACAGGGAAACACAGATACGCAGTATTTT. It encodes CASSFGQGNTDTQYF.

In the case of this clone: The identical CDR3 is also encoded by other nucleotide sequences in the sample. The chain uses TRBV6-1 and TRBJ1-6; tentatively, D is TRBD1 (6 bases). V shed 10 bases and J shed 9 bases, with 19 bases lying between them. CDR3 length: 14 amino acids. Germline CDR1 is MNHNS and CDR2 is SASEGT. This chain's CDR3 is CATSMGAPSSPLHF. In DNA form, the CDR3 reads TGTGCCACCTCGATGGGGGCGCCCAGTTCACCCCTCCACTTT.

J is TRBJ2-3 and V is TRBV28, with 12 positions matching TRBD2. Germline CDR1 reads MDHEN; CDR2 reads SYDVKM. The CDR3 is 16 residues long. V shed 5 bases and J 6 bases; nucleotides not matched to a gene: 9. The CDR3 loop reads CASSKPSGRAWDTQYF. The DNA for the CDR3 is TGTGCCAGCAGTAAACCTAGCGGGAGGGCGTGGGATACGCAGTATTTT.

This chain uses TRBV19 with TRBJ2-1; TRBD2 is a possible D gene (7 bases). Germline loops: CDR1 LNHDA, CDR2 SQIVND (reference sequence). The CDR3 is made up of 15 amino acids. V gave up 3 bases and J gave up 12 bases, with 21 bases separating them. CDR3 in amino acids: CASSMGGGRDTGQFF. The CDR3 coding sequence is TGTGCCAGTAGTATGGGGGGGGGCCGGGACACGGGGCAGTTCTTC.

The gene calls are TRBV7-9 and TRBJ2-5, with 7 bases aligning to TRBD1. After removal of 5 bases from V and 5 bases from J, the junction contained 8 bases not matched to a gene. From germline, CDR1 is SEHNR and CDR2 FQNEAQ (reference sequence). The CDR3 is 14 residues long. For the CDR3, the DNA is TGTGCCAGCAGCCCATGGACAGGCGGGGAGACCCAGTACTTC. Its translation is CASSPWTGGETQYF.

The chain links TRBV6-5 to TRBJ2-1; the match to TRBD2 covers 7 bases. V lost 5 bases, J lost 3 bases, and 7 bases stayed unmatched. Germline CDR1 reads MNHEY; CDR2 reads SVGAGI. CDR3 length equals 15 residues. CDR3 bases: TGTGCCAGCAGTCCTTCACTAGCGATCTACAATGAGCAGTTCTTC. It yields the protein CASSPSLAIYNEQFF.

The chain combines TRBV13 with TRBJ1-2, with a tentative D call TRBD1 (6 bases). V lost 3 bases and J 6 bases, leaving 26 bases between the germline ends. The CDR3 loop spans 18 amino acids. Germline CDR1 and CDR2: PRHDT and FYEKMQ (reference sequence). The CDR3 protein is CASSLNIPQGRSGNGYTF. In nucleotides, the CDR3 is TGTGCCAGCAGCTTGAATATCCCGCAGGGGCGTTCAGGAAATGGCTACACCTTC.

The J gene is TRBJ2-5, the V gene TRBV6-1, with D possibly being TRBD2 (5 bases). The germline V gene encodes CDR1 MNHNS and CDR2 SASEGT. The length of the CDR3 is 14 residues. V was clipped by 2 bases and J by 1 base, with 8 bases between them. CDR3 sequence: CASSERTGQETQYF. Here the CDR3 DNA reads TGTGCCAGCAGTGAACGGACTGGCCAAGAGACCCAGTACTTC.

On this clone itself: The sample holds other DNA sequences that translate to the same CDR3. The chain couples TRBV11-3 to TRBJ1-1; D not certain. Trimming shortened V by 5 bases and J by 8 bases, and 12 bases separated the two germline ends. The CDR3 is made up of 12 amino acids. Germline-derived CDR1 and CDR2 are SGHNT and YENEEA. The CDR3 loop reads CASSLGSGEAFF. The CDR3 DNA reads TGTGCCAGCAGCCTAGGGTCAGGAGAAGCTTTCTTT.

V gene TRBV2 combines with J gene TRBJ1-3; 7 bases fit TRBD1. Germline V gene lookup returns CDR1 SNHLY and CDR2 FYNNEI. The V segment lost 7 bases and the J segment 4 bases; nucleotides outside the gene matches: 4. The CDR3 consists of 13 residues. The CDR3 spells CASNLGQGNTIYF. For the CDR3, the DNA is TGTGCCAGCAATTTGGGACAGGGAAACACCATATATTTT.

V usage is TRBV5-1 and J usage is TRBJ2-7, with TRBD2 matching over 10 bases. Germline loops: CDR1 SGHRS, CDR2 YFSETQ. The V gene end was trimmed by 2 bases and the J gene end by 3 bases; junction bases not matched to a gene: 8. The CDR3 length is 16 residues. The CDR3 region is CASSLLSSGRDYEQYF. The CDR3 DNA sequence: TGCGCCAGCAGCTTATTATCTAGCGGGAGAGACTACGAGCAGTACTTC.

This rearrangement joins TRBV29-1 to TRBJ1-2, with 9 bases aligning to TRBD1. This CDR3 is built from 13 residues. CDR1 is SQVTM and CDR2 is ANQGSEA in the germline V gene. Trimming cost V 4 bases and J 1 base; bases outside gene matches: 1. CDR3 sequence reads: CSVADRGNYGYTF. The CDR3 DNA reads as TGCAGCGTTGCGGACAGGGGTAACTATGGCTACACCTTC. Full variable domain (outside the CDR3, taken from reference TRBV29-1 and TRBJ1-2): SAVISQKPSRDICQRGTSLTIQCQVDSQVTMMFWYRQQPGQSLTLIATANQGSEATYESGFVIDKFPISRPNLTFSTLTVSNMSPEDSSIYLCSVADRGNYGYTFGSGTRLTVV.

This clone was picked up a small number of times. The rearrangement uses TRBV25-1 and TRBJ1-1, with D possibly matching TRBD1 (6 bases). Germline-derived CDR1 and CDR2 are MGHDK and SYGVNS. This CDR3 spans 15 amino acids. The V end was cut by 1 base, the J end by 1 base, with 10 bases between. CDR3 coding DNA: TGTGCCAGCAGTGAATGGGCAGGGGAGAACACTGAAGCTTTCTTT. Amino acid sequence: CASSEWAGENTEAFF.

The CDR3 loop is CASSGVLAPSSYNEQFF. The CDR3 DNA reads as TGTGCCAGCAGTGGAGTACTAGCGCCAAGCTCCTACAATGAGCAGTTCTTC. The rearrangement uses TRBV28 and TRBJ2-1, with 7 bases that match TRBD2. There are 17 residues in the CDR3. With V trimmed by 5 bases and J by 0 bases, 10 bases remained unmatched. CDR1 MDHEN and CDR2 SYDVKM come from the germline V gene.

In DNA form, the CDR3 reads TGTGCCAGCAGTGAAGATACAGGGGGTTTAGCTGGAAACACCATATATTTT. Protein sequence: CASSEDTGGLAGNTIYF. The V gene is TRBV6-1, the J gene TRBJ1-3; 8 positions match TRBD1. CDR3 length equals 17 residues. J was trimmed by 2 bases and V by 1 base; bases with no gene match: 7. Germline V gives CDR1 MNHNS, CDR2 SASEGT.